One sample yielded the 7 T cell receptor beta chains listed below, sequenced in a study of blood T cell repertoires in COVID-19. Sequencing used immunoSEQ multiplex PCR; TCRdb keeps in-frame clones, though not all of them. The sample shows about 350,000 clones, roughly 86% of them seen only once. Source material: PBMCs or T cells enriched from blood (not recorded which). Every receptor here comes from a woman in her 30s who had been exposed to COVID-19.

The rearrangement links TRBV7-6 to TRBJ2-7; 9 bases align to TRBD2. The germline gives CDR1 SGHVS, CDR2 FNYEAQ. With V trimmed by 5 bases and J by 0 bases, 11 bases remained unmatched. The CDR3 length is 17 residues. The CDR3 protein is CASSPREGGGRSYEQYF. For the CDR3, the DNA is TGTGCCAGCAGCCCGCGGGAGGGAGGGGGGCGCTCCTACGAGCAGTACTTC.

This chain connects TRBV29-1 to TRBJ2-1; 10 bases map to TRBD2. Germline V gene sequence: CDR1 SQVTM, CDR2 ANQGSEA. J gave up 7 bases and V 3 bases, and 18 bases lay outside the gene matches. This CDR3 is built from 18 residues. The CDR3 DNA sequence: TGCAGCGTTGATGCAGCGTTGATCTCCAGCGGGAGGGGAAATGAGCAGTTCTTC. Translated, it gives CSVDAALISSGRGNEQFF.

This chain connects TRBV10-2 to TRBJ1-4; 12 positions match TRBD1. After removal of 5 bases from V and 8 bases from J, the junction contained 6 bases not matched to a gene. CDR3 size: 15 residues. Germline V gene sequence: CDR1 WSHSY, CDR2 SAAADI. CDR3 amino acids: CASSFSGQGAEKLFF. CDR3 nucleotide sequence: TGCGCCAGCAGTTTCTCGGGACAGGGGGCCGAAAAACTGTTTTTT.

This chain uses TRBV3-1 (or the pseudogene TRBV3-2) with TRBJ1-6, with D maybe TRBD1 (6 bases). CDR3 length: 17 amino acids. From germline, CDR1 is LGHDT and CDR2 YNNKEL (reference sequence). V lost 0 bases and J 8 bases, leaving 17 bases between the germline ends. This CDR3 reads CASSQDKAGARDSPLHF. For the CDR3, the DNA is TGTGCCAGCAGCCAAGATAAGGCAGGGGCACGGGATTCACCCCTCCACTTT.

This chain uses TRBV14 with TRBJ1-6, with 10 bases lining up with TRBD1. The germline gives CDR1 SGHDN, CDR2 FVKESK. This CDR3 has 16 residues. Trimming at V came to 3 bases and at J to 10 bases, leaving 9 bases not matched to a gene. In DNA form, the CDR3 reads TGTGCCAGCAGCCAGAGGACAGGGGGATCAGGATCACCCCTCCACTTT. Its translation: CASSQRTGGSGSPLHF.

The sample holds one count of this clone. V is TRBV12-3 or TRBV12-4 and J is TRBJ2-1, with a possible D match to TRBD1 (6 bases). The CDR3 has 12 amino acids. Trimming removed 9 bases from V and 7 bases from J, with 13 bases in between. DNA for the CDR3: TGTGCCAGTCACATAGGGGGAAATGAGCAGTTCTTC. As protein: CASHIGGNEQFF.

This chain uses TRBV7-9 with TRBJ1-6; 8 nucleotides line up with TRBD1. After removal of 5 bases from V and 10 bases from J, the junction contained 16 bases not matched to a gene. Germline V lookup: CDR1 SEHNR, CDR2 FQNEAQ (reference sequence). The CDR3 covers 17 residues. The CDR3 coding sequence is TGTGCCAGCAGCCCGGGGCCTCCGAACAGGGGGAGGTCACCCCTCCACTTT. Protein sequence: CASSPGPPNRGRSPLHF.